This T cell receptor beta chain was retrieved from a study of T cell responses to AZD1222 COVID-19 vaccine. Study-wide background: Second-dose intervals of approximately 4 or approximately 12 weeks were pooled.

Germline CDR1 LNHDA, CDR2 SQIVND (reference sequence). The CDR3 is 15 amino acids. Trimming took off 5 bases at V and 3 bases at J, with 14 bases between the two ends. Clones were read by immunoSEQ multiplex PCR, and TCRdb kept only the in-frame ones, dropping some. The table shows nearly 35,000 clones, with less than 90% occurring only once. This material consisted of peripheral blood, taken on day 0 of AZD1222 vaccination. This sequence was found in an adult in good health. The chain couples TRBV19 to TRBJ2-1; no clear D. CDR3 bases: TGTGCCAGTAGTCGGAGCAGGACCGACTACAATGAGCAGTTCTTC. Protein sequence: CASSRSRTDYNEQFF. The whole variable domain, remainder taken from reference TRBV19 and TRBJ2-1, is DGGITQSPKYLFRKEGQNVTLSCEQNLNHDAMYWYRQDPGQGLRLIYYSQIVNDFQKGDIAEGYSVSREKKESFPLTVTSAQKNPTAFYLCASSRSRTDYNEQFFGPGTRLTVL.